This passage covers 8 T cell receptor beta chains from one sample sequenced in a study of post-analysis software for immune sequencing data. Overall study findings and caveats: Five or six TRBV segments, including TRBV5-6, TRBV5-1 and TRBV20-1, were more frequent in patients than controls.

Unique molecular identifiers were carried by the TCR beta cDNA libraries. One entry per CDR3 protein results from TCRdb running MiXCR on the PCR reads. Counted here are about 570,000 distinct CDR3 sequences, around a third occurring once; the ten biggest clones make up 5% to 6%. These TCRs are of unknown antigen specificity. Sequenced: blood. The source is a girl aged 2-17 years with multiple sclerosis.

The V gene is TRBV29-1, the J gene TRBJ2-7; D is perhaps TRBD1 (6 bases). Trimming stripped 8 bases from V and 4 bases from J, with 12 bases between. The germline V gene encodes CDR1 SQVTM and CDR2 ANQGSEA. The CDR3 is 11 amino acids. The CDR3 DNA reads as TGCAGCACACAGGGTGGATACGAGCAGTACTTC. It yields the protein CSTQGGYEQYF.

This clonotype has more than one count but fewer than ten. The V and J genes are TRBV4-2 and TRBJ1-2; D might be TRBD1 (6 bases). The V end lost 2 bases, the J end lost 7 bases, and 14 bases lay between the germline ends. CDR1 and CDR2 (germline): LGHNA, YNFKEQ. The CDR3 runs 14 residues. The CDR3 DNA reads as TGTGCCAGCAGCCAACCCGACAGGCGGCGTGGCTACACCTTC. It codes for CASSQPDRRRGYTF.

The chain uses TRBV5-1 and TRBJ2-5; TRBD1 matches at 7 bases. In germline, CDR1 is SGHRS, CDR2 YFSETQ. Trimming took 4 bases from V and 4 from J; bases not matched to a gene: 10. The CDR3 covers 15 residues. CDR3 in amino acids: CASSDAGTVGETQYF. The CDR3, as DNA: TGCGCCAGCAGCGATGCCGGGACAGTCGGAGAGACCCAGTACTTC.

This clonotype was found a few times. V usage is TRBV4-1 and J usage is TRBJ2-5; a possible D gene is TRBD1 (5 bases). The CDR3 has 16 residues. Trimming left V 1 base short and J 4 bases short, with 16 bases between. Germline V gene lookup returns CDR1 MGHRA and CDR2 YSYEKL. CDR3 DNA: TGCGCCAGCAGCCAAGTACCGGCTATCAGGGCAGAGACCCAGTACTTC. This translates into CASSQVPAIRAETQYF.

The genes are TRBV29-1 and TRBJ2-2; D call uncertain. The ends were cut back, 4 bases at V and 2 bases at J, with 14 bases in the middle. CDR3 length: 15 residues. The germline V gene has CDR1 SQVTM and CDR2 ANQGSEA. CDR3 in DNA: TGCAGCGTTGTTCGGGCCGACCTTAACACCGGGGAGCTGTTTTTT. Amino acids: CSVVRADLNTGELFF.

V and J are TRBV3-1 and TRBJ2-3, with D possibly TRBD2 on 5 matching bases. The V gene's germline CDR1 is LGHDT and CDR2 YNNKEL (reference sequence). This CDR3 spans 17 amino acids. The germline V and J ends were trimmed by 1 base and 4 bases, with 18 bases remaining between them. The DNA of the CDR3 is TGTGCCAGCAGCCAAGCCCTCACTAGTGCCTCGCCAGATACGCAGTATTTT. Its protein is CASSQALTSASPDTQYF.

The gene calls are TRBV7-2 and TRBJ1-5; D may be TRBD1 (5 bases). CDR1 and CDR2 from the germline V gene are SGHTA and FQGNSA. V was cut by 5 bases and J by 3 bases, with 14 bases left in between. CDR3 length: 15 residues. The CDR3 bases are TGTGCCAGCAGCCCTCGGTGGGGGTCCAATCAGCCCCAGCATTTT. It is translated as CASSPRWGSNQPQHF.

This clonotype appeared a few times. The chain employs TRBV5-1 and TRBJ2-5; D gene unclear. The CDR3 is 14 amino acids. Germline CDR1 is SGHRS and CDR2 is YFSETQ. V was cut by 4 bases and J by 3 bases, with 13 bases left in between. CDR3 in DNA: TGCGCCAGCAGCACACCGGCCGGAGAAGAGACCCAGTACTTC. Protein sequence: CASSTPAGEETQYF.